One sample yielded the 27 T cell receptor beta chains listed below, sequenced in a study of beta chain features in type 1 diabetes. Study-wide results and caveats: People with Type 1 diabetes carried modestly yet significantly shorter TCRB CDR3s in all four CD4+ subsets.

The sequenced template was cDNA made from the entire isolated RNA. Sequencing used immunoSEQ multiplex PCR; TCRdb keeps in-frame clones, though not all of them. The sample contains about 710,000 clones, more than 13% of which appear only once. Antigens of these TCRs are unknown. The sequencing sample was made of naive CD4+ T cells from blood. These receptors all come from a man between 18 and 29 years old with type 1 diabetes.

This sequence joins TRBV9 and TRBJ2-7; 8 positions agree with TRBD2. The germline CDR1 and CDR2 sequences are SGDLS and YYNGEE. With V trimmed by 3 bases and J by 4 bases, 9 bases remained unmatched. This CDR3 is built from 15 residues. CDR3 DNA sequence: TGTGCCAGCAGCGCCCGTCCCACGGGGGGGTACGAGCAGTACTTC. The encoded protein is CASSARPTGGYEQYF.

This rearrangement joins TRBV5-1 to TRBJ1-2; unclear D gene. This CDR3 contains 12 residues. V lost 4 bases and J 10 bases, leaving 14 bases between the germline ends. Germline V gives CDR1 SGHRS, CDR2 YFSETQ. The CDR3 nucleotides read TGCGCCAGCAGCCAGGACGGGGTGGACTACACCTTC. Translated, it gives CASSQDGVDYTF.

In its sample, this clone was seen a few times. The genes are TRBV18 and TRBJ1-2; no firm D call. This CDR3 has 14 residues. The ends were cut back, 1 base at V and 3 bases at J, with 9 bases in the middle. Germline-derived CDR1 and CDR2 are KGHSH and LQKENI. The DNA of the CDR3 is TGTGCCAGCTCACCACTGGGTCCTTACTATGGCTACACCTTC. Encoded protein: CASSPLGPYYGYTF.

The genes are TRBV28 and TRBJ2-1; no reliable D call. The V gene lost 5 bases and the J gene lost 3 bases, with 5 bases spanning the gap. From germline, CDR1 is MDHEN and CDR2 SYDVKM. This CDR3 has 12 residues. The CDR3 sequence is CASSPNYNEQFF. CDR3 DNA sequence: TGTGCCAGCAGTCCTAACTACAATGAGCAGTTCTTC.

The chain joins TRBV6-5 to TRBJ2-7, with a weak D call TRBD1 (6 bases). Germline CDR1 and CDR2: MNHEY and SVGAGI. Trimming took off 2 bases at V and 1 base at J, with 12 bases between the two ends. The CDR3 is 15 amino acids. The CDR3, as DNA: TGTGCCAGCAGTTACGCAGGGGTTGGATCCTACGAGCAGTACTTC. Protein: CASSYAGVGSYEQYF.

This rearrangement joins TRBV7-2 to TRBJ1-2, with a tentative D call TRBD1 (5 bases). This CDR3 is built from 15 residues. The V and J ends lost 4 bases and 4 bases respectively, with 16 bases between them. CDR1 is SGHTA and CDR2 is FQGNSA in the germline V gene. The CDR3 region has the DNA TGTGCCAGCAGCTCCGGGGCCCGAGCCCCCTATGGCTACACCTTC. This codes for CASSSGARAPYGYTF.

This clone came up a few times. The chain couples TRBV5-1 to TRBJ2-3; a weak D match, TRBD2 (6 bases). The germline gives CDR1 SGHRS, CDR2 YFSETQ. The CDR3 contains 12 residues. With 3 bases removed from V and 5 bases from J, the gap between germline ends came to 7 bases. The CDR3, as DNA: TGCGCCAGCAGCTCGGGACTAGATACGCAGTATTTT. Translation gives CASSSGLDTQYF.

This clone was recorded a few times. The chain carries TRBV7-2 and TRBJ2-1; D is ambiguous. This CDR3 comprises 14 residues. CDR1 is SGHTA and CDR2 is FQGNSA in the germline V gene. The V gene lost 5 bases and the J gene lost 0 bases, with 8 bases spanning the gap. The CDR3 loop reads CASSLTASYNEQFF. In DNA form, the CDR3 reads TGTGCCAGCAGCCTGACGGCCTCCTACAATGAGCAGTTCTTC.

This clone has more than one count but fewer than ten. The V and J genes are TRBV21-1 and TRBJ2-5. TRBV21-1 is a pseudogene segment. CDR3 size: 14 residues. The CDR3 protein is CASSKVWGQETQYF. CDR3 sequence (DNA): TGTGCCAGCAGCAAAGTTTGGGGACAAGAGACCCAGTACTTC.

V is TRBV20-1 and J is TRBJ1-5, with unresolved D. Trimming took 0 bases from V and 9 from J, leaving 6 bases between them. This CDR3 has 11 amino acids. The germline CDR1 and CDR2 sequences are DFQATT and SNEGSKA (reference sequence). The CDR3 loop is CSARDQAPQHF. The CDR3 DNA is TGCAGTGCTAGAGATCAGGCGCCCCAGCATTTT.

The chain carries TRBV30 and TRBJ2-7; D unclear. This CDR3 has 11 residues. Germline V lookup: CDR1 GTSNPN, CDR2 SVGIG (reference sequence). The V end was cut by 0 bases, the J end by 8 bases, with 8 bases between. The CDR3 loop is CAWSVREKQYF. CDR3 nucleotides: TGTGCCTGGAGTGTACGTGAGAAGCAGTACTTC.

The chain links TRBV29-1 to TRBJ2-6; D possibly corresponds to TRBD1 (5 bases). The CDR3 is 13 residues long. V was pared by 6 bases and J by 4 bases, with 10 bases between. CDR1 is SQVTM, CDR2 ANQGSEA, per germline. As DNA, the CDR3 is TGCAGCGTCAGGGCCGGCGGGGCCAACGTCCTGACTTTC. Translation: CSVRAGGANVLTF.

This clone was seen a few times. V is TRBV7-2 and J is TRBJ2-7, with 7 bases aligning to TRBD2. The V and J ends lost 2 bases and 3 bases, in that order; junction bases with no gene match: 7. Germline loops: CDR1 SGHTA, CDR2 FQGNSA. CDR3 length: 15 amino acids. The CDR3 sequence: CASSLNRGGRYEQYF. The CDR3 DNA sequence: TGTGCCAGCAGCTTAAACCGCGGGGGTCGCTACGAGCAGTACTTC. The full variable domain, rest sourced from reference TRBV7-2 and TRBJ2-7, is GAGVSQSPSNKVTEKGKDVELRCDPISGHTALYWYRQSLGQGLEFLIYFQGNSAPDKSGLPSDRFSAERTGGSVSTLTIQRTQQEDSAVYLCASSLNRGGRYEQYFGPGTRLTVT.

V is TRBV4-3 and J is TRBJ1-2; D is ambiguous. V dropped 4 bases and J dropped 5 bases, with 11 bases sitting between them. Germline V gives CDR1 LGHNA, CDR2 YSLEER. This CDR3 spans 13 amino acids. The CDR3 spells CASSPGVIYGYTF. As DNA, the CDR3 is TGCGCCAGCAGCCCAGGAGTTATTTATGGCTACACCTTC.

The chain recombines TRBV9 with TRBJ2-7; weak D call: TRBD2 (6 bases). The V and J ends lost 4 bases and 2 bases respectively, with 19 bases between them. Looked up from germline, CDR1 is SGDLS and CDR2 is YYNGEE. This CDR3 comprises 16 residues. The DNA of the CDR3 is TGTGCCAGCAGCCCCGGGAGACTCCCGGACCCCTACGAGCAGTACTTC. It translates to CASSPGRLPDPYEQYF.

This clone was detected a few times. V and J are TRBV2 and TRBJ1-2; D remains unclear. Trimming stripped 4 bases from V and 4 bases from J, with 10 bases between. The germline gives CDR1 SNHLY, CDR2 FYNNEI. The CDR3 is made up of 13 amino acids. The CDR3 DNA reads TGTGCCAGCAGTGTGGAAAGTATCTATGGCTACACCTTC. Translation: CASSVESIYGYTF. Full variable domain (rest looked up from reference TRBV2 and TRBJ1-2): EPEVTQTPSHQVTQMGQEVILRCVPISNHLYFYWYRQILGQKVEFLVSFYNNEISEKSEIFDDQFSVERPDGSNFTLKIRSTKLEDSAMYFCASSVESIYGYTFGSGTRLTVV.

A word on this clone: Other DNA sequences in this specimen translate into the identical CDR3. The J gene is TRBJ2-2, the V gene TRBV2, with D tentatively TRBD2 (5 bases). In germline, CDR1 is SNHLY, CDR2 FYNNEI. This CDR3 region has 12 residues. The germline V and J ends were trimmed by 3 bases and 6 bases, with 5 bases remaining between them. CDR3 nucleotides: TGTGCCAGCAGTGAGGGAGCCGGGGAGCTGTTTTTT. Protein product: CASSEGAGELFF.

This clone was detected a few times. The chain employs TRBV13 and TRBJ2-3; a possible D gene is TRBD1 (5 bases). The CDR3 has 14 residues. The V gene lost 5 bases and the J gene lost 4 bases, with 13 bases spanning the gap. Germline values: CDR1 PRHDT, CDR2 FYEKMQ (reference sequence). The CDR3 region is CASSPDSQPDTQYF. CDR3 coding DNA: TGTGCCAGCAGCCCCGACAGCCAACCAGATACGCAGTATTTT.

This clone has more than one count but fewer than ten. The chain uses TRBV4-1 and TRBJ2-6; D not resolved. The CDR3 is 16 amino acids. Trimming removed 1 base from V and 0 bases from J, with 7 bases in between. Per the germline V gene, CDR1 is MGHRA and CDR2 is YSYEKL. CDR3 DNA sequence: TGCGCCAGCAGCCAAGGACATCCCTCTGGGGCCAACGTCCTGACTTTC. It is translated as CASSQGHPSGANVLTF.

This sequence joins TRBV27 and TRBJ2-7, with D possibly TRBD2 on 6 matching bases. CDR3 length equals 15 residues. Trimming took 6 bases from V and 4 from J, leaving 19 bases between them. Germline CDR1 MNHEY, CDR2 SMNVEV (reference sequence). CDR3 amino acids: CASSPSPGLLYEQYF. The DNA for the CDR3 is TGTGCCAGCAGCCCTAGCCCGGGACTTTTATACGAGCAGTACTTC.

The V and J genes are TRBV7-9 and TRBJ1-2; D is possibly TRBD1 (5 bases). V lost 8 bases and J 3 bases, leaving 13 bases between the germline ends. Looked up from germline, CDR1 is SEHNR and CDR2 is FQNEAQ (reference sequence). This CDR3 has 13 amino acids. The CDR3 spells CASGGTDYYGYTF. Written as DNA, the CDR3 is TGTGCCAGCGGCGGGACCGACTACTATGGCTACACCTTC.

The chain carries TRBV7-9 and TRBJ2-3; 9 nucleotides align to TRBD2. J gave up 1 base and V 2 bases, and 4 bases lay outside the gene matches. From germline, CDR1 is SEHNR and CDR2 FQNEAQ (reference sequence). The CDR3 contains 16 residues. The CDR3 bases are TGTGCCAGCAGCTTACCTAGCGGGGCCGGCACAGATACGCAGTATTTT. Protein sequence: CASSLPSGAGTDTQYF.

This chain joins TRBV7-2 and TRBJ2-3; D call uncertain. Germline assignment: CDR1 SGHTA and CDR2 FQGNSA. Trimming took 5 bases from V and 2 from J, leaving 17 bases between them. CDR3 length: 16 residues. The CDR3 DNA reads as TGTGCCAGCAGCCCTAGTTTCGGGCGGCACACAGATACGCAGTATTTT. Residues: CASSPSFGRHTDTQYF.

This clone was observed a handful of times. The rearrangement uses TRBV11-3 and TRBJ2-2, with D unresolved. The CDR3 length is 14 residues. Germline V gives CDR1 SGHNT, CDR2 YENEEA. The V gene lost 4 bases and the J gene lost 4 bases, with 10 bases spanning the gap. The CDR3 reads CASSSRPATGELFF. The CDR3 nucleotides read TGTGCCAGCAGCTCCCGACCGGCCACCGGGGAGCTGTTTTTT.

The V and J genes are TRBV7-9 and TRBJ2-2; TRBD2 matches 10 bases. After removal of 8 bases from V and 3 bases from J, the junction contained 12 bases not matched to a gene. Germline CDR1 is SEHNR and CDR2 is FQNEAQ (reference sequence). There are 17 residues in the CDR3. For the CDR3, the DNA is TGTGCCAGCCCCGGGACTAGCGCCGCCGGGGACACCGGGGAGCTGTTTTTT. Protein product: CASPGTSAAGDTGELFF.

The chain is built from TRBV28 and TRBJ2-5, with 7 bases fitting TRBD1. J lost 5 bases, V lost 8 bases, and 8 bases had no gene match. The CDR3 totals 13 residues. Germline-derived CDR1 and CDR2 are MDHEN and SYDVKM. The CDR3 bases are TGTGCCAGCGGTGACAGGGAGAAGGAGACCCAGTACTTC. Protein: CASGDREKETQYF.

This clone was detected a few times. J is TRBJ1-5 and V is TRBV7-9; TRBD1 matches 9 bases. With 4 bases clipped from V and 5 bases from J, the junction kept 3 bases outside the gene matches. The germline V gene encodes CDR1 SEHNR and CDR2 FQNEAQ (reference sequence). The CDR3 loop spans 14 amino acids. The CDR3 loop is CASSSRQGDQPQHF. The CDR3 DNA reads TGTGCCAGCAGCTCGAGACAGGGGGATCAGCCCCAGCATTTT.